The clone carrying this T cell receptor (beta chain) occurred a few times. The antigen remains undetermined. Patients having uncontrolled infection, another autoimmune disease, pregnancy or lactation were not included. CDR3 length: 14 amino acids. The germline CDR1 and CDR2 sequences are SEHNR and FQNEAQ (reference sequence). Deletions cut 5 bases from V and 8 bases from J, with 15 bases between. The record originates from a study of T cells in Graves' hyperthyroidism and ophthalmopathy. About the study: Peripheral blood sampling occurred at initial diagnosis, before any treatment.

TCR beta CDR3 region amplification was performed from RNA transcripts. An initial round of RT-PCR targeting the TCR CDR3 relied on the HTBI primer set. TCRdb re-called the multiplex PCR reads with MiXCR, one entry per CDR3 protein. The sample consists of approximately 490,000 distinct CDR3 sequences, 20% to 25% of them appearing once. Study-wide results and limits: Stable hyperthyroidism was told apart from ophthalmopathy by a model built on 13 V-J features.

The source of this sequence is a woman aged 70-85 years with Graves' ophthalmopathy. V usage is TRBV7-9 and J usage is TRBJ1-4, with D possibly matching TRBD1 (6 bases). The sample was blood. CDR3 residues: CASSPARGGEKLFF. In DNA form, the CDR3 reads TGTGCCAGCAGCCCGGCCCGGGGGGGCGAAAAACTGTTTTTT.